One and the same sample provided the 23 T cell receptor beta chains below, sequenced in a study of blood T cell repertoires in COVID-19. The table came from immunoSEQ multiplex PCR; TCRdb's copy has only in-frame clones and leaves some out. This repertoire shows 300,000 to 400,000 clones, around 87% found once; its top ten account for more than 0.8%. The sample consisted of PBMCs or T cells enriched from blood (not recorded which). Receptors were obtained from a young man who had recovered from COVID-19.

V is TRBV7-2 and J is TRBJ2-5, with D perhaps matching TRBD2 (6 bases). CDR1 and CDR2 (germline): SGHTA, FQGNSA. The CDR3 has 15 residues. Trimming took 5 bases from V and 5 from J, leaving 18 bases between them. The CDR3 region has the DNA TGTGCCAGCAGCCTAAGCAAACCGCGGGGCGAGACCCAGTACTTC. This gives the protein CASSLSKPRGETQYF.

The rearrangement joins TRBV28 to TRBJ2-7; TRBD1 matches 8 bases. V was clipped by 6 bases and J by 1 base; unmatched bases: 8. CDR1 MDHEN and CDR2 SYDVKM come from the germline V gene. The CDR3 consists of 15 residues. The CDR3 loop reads CASSAGTGPSYEQYF. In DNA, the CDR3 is TGTGCCAGCAGCGCTGGGACAGGTCCATCCTACGAGCAGTACTTC.

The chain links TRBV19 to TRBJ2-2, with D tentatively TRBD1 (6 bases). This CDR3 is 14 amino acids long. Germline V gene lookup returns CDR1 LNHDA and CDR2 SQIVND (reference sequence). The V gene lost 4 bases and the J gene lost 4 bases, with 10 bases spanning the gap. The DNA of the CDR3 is TGTGCCAGTAGTAATCAGGGGAGCACCGGGGAGCTGTTTTTT. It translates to CASSNQGSTGELFF.

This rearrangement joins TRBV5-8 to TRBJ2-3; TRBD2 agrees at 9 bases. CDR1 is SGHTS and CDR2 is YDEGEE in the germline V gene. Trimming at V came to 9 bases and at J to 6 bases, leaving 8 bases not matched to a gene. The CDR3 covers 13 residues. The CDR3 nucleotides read TGTGCCACCATTAGCGGGAGCAGCGATACGCAGTATTTT. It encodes CATISGSSDTQYF.

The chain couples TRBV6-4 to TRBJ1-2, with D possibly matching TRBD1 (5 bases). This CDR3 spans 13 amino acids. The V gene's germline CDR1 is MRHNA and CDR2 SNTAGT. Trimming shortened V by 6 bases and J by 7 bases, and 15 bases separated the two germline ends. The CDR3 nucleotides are TGTGCCAGCAGGGGGACTACGTCGGGTGGCTACACCTTC. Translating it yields CASRGTTSGGYTF.

The CDR3 coding sequence is TGTGCCAGCAGTGAAAGGTGGGGGCTGAACACTGAAGCTTTCTTT. Protein product: CASSERWGLNTEAFF. This chain uses TRBV6-1 with TRBJ1-1; D possibly corresponds to TRBD1 (6 bases). This CDR3 has 15 amino acids. V was cut by 2 bases and J by 0 bases, with 10 bases left in between. CDR1 and CDR2 from the germline V gene are MNHNS and SASEGT.

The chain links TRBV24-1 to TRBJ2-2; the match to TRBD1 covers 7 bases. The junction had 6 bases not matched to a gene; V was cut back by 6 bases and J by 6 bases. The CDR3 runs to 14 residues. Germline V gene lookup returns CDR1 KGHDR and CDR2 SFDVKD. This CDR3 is CATSITGVAGELFF. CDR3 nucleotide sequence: TGTGCCACCAGTATTACAGGGGTTGCCGGGGAGCTGTTTTTT.

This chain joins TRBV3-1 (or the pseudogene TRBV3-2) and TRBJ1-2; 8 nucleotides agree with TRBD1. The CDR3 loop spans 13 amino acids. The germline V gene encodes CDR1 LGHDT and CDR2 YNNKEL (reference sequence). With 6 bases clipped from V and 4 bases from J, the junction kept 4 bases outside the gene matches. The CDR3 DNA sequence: TGTGCCAGCAGTTTGGACAGGGCCTATGGCTACACCTTC. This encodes CASSLDRAYGYTF.

This CDR3 reads CASSRAGAQNIQYF. The CDR3 coding sequence is TGTGCCAGTAGCCGAGCGGGGGCCCAAAACATTCAGTACTTC. This chain connects TRBV19 to TRBJ2-4; 8 bases line up with TRBD2. This CDR3 has 14 amino acids. V trimming: 6 bases; J trimming: 5 bases; junction bases outside the gene matches: 6. Germline V lookup: CDR1 LNHDA, CDR2 SQIVND (reference sequence).

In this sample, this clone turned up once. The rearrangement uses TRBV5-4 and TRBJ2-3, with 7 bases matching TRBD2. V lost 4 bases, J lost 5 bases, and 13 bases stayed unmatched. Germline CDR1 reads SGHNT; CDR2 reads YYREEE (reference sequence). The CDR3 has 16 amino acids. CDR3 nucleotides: TGTGCCAGCAGCACCGGACTAGTCGGAGTGGGAGATACGCAGTATTTT. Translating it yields CASSTGLVGVGDTQYF.

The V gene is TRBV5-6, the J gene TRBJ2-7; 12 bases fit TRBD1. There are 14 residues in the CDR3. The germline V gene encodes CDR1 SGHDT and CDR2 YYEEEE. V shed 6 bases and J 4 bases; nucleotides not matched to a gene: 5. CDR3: CASKPGQGAYEQYF. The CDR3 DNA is TGTGCCAGCAAGCCGGGACAGGGGGCGTACGAGCAGTACTTC.

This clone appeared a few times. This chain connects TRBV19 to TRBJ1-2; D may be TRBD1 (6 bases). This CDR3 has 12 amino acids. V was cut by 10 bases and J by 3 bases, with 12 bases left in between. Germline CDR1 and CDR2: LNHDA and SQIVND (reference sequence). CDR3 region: CATGTRDYGYTF. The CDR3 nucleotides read TGTGCCACTGGGACACGAGACTATGGCTACACCTTC.

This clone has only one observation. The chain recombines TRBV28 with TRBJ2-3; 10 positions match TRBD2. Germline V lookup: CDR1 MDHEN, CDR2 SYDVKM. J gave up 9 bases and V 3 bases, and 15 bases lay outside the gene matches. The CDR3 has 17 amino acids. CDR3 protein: CASSLGNLAGAGGTQYF. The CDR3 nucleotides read TGTGCCAGCAGTTTGGGGAACCTAGCGGGGGCCGGCGGGACGCAGTATTTT.

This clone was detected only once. CDR3 protein: CAIQGPATNEKLFF. In nucleotides, the CDR3 is TGTGCCATCCAGGGCCCCGCAACTAATGAAAAACTGTTTTTT. The genes are TRBV28 and TRBJ1-4, with D perhaps matching TRBD1 (5 bases). With 10 bases removed from V and 0 bases from J, the gap between germline ends came to 12 bases. Germline assignment: CDR1 MDHEN and CDR2 SYDVKM. CDR3 length: 14 amino acids.

CDR3 coding DNA: TGTGCCAGCAGCTACTACCAAAAACCTGCACCAGGGGCCAACGTCCTGACTTTC. This sequence encodes CASSYYQKPAPGANVLTF. This chain joins TRBV7-3 and TRBJ2-6; no clear D. From germline, CDR1 is SGHTA and CDR2 FQGTGA. Trimming removed 4 bases from V and 4 bases from J, with 20 bases in between. The CDR3 has 18 amino acids. The complete variable domain, with remaining parts taken from reference TRBV7-3 and TRBJ2-6, reads GAGVSQTPSNKVTEKGKYVELRCDPISGHTALYWYRQSLGQGPEFLIYFQGTGAADDSGLPNDRFFAVRPEGSVSTLKIQRTERGDSAVYLCASSYYQKPAPGANVLTFGAGSRLTVL.

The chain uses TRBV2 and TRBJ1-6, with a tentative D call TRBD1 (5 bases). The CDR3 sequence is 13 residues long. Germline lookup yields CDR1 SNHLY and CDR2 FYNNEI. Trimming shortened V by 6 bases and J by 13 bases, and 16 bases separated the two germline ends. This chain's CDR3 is CASSTRGTGPLHF. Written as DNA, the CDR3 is TGTGCCAGCAGCACACGGGGGACGGGGCCCCTCCACTTT.

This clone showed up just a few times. The CDR3 reads CASSPVGGENYGYTF. The CDR3 DNA sequence: TGCGCCAGCAGCCCCGTGGGGGGGGAAAACTATGGCTACACCTTC. The genes are TRBV4-1 and TRBJ1-2; perhaps TRBD1 as D (5 bases). Per the germline V gene, CDR1 is MGHRA and CDR2 is YSYEKL. The CDR3 is made up of 15 amino acids. V lost 4 bases and J 2 bases, leaving 14 bases between the germline ends.

The CDR3: CASSRGTGVGYGYTF. Here the CDR3 DNA reads TGTGCCAGCAGCCGTGGTACAGGGGTTGGGTATGGCTACACCTTC. J is TRBJ1-2 and V is TRBV5-8; TRBD1 aligns across 7 bases. The V gene end was trimmed by 4 bases and the J gene end by 5 bases; junction bases not matched to a gene: 11. The V gene's germline CDR1 is SGHTS and CDR2 YDEGEE. The CDR3 covers 15 residues.

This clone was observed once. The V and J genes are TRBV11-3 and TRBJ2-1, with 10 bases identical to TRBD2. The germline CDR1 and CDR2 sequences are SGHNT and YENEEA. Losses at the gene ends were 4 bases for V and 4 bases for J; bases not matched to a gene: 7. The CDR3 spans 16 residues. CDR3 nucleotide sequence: TGTGCCAGCAGCTCCCAGCTAGCGGGGGCATACAATGAGCAGTTCTTC. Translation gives CASSSQLAGAYNEQFF.

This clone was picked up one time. CDR3 protein: CASSQDGLVMPRQYF. Written as DNA, the CDR3 is TGTGCCAGCAGCCAAGATGGACTAGTTATGCCCCGGCAGTACTTC. This sequence joins TRBV3-1 (or the pseudogene TRBV3-2) and TRBJ2-7, with 7 bases that match TRBD2. Per germline, CDR1 LGHDT and CDR2 YNNKEL (reference sequence). CDR3 size: 15 residues. Trimming removed 0 bases from V and 9 bases from J; junction bases left unmatched: 11.

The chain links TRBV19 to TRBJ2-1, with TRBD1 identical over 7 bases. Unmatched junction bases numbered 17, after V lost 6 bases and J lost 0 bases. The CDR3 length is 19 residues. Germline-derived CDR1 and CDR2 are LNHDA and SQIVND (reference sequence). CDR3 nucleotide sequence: TGTGCCAGTAGGGGCTTAACAGGGGCTCTACAAGGCTCCTACAATGAGCAGTTCTTC. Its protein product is CASRGLTGALQGSYNEQFF.

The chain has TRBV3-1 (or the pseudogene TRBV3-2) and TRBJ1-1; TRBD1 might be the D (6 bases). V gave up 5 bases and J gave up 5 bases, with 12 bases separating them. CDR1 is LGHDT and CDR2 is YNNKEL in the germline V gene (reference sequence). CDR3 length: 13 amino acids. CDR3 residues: CASSSRGGTEAFF. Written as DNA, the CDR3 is TGTGCCAGCAGCTCCAGGGGAGGGACTGAAGCTTTCTTT.

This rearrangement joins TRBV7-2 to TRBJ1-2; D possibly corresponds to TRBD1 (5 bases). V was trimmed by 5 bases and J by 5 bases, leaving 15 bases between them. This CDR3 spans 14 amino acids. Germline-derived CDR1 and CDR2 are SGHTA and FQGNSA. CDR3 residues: CASSHNNRGYGYTF. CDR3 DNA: TGTGCCAGCAGCCACAATAATCGGGGGTATGGCTACACCTTC.